This passage covers 2 T cell receptor beta chains from one sample sequenced in a study of blood T cell repertoires in COVID-19. Generated by immunoSEQ multiplex PCR, the TCRdb table keeps only in-frame clones and is missing some. The table records over 200,000 clones, 70% to 90% of them present only once. Sequencing was performed on peripheral blood. The receptors come from a woman aged 25 to 39 who had recovered from COVID-19.

V and J are TRBV2 and TRBJ1-6; a possible D gene is TRBD1 (6 bases). V was clipped by 10 bases and J by 9 bases, with 22 bases between them. The CDR3 length is 15 residues. CDR1 is SNHLY, CDR2 FYNNEI, per germline. The CDR3 sequence: CANTPQGFSGSPLHF. The CDR3, as DNA: TGTGCCAACACCCCACAGGGTTTTTCTGGTTCACCCCTCCACTTT. Drawing the rest from reference TRBV2 and TRBJ1-6, the complete variable domain is EPEVTQTPSHQVTQMGQEVILRCVPISNHLYFYWYRQILGQKVEFLVSFYNNEISEKSEIFDDQFSVERPDGSNFTLKIRSTKLEDSAMYFCANTPQGFSGSPLHFGNGTRLTVT.

The gene calls are TRBV7-3 and TRBJ1-1; a weak D match, TRBD1 (5 bases). Trimming took 7 bases from V and 2 from J, leaving 17 bases between them. The CDR3 contains 15 residues. Per the germline V gene, CDR1 is SGHTA and CDR2 is FQGTGA. In nucleotides, the CDR3 is TGTGCCAGCACCACAAGGAGGGGATGTAACACTGAAGCTTTCTTT. Translated: CASTTRRGCNTEAFF.